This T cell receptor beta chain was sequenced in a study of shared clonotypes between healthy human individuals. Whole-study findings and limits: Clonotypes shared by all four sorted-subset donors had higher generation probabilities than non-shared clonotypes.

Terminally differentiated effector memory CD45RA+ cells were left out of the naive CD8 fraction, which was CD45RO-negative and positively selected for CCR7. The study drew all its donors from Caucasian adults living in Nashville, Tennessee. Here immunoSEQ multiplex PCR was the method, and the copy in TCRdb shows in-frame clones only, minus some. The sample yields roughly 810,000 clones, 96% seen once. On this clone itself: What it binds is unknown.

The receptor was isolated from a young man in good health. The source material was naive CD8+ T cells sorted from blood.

The CDR3, as DNA: TGTGCCAGCTCACCCGAACAGGGACACAGCTCCTACAATGAGCAGTTCTTC. Translating it yields CASSPEQGHSSYNEQFF. This sequence joins TRBV18 and TRBJ2-1, with D perhaps TRBD1 (6 bases). This CDR3 comprises 17 residues. Per the germline V gene, CDR1 is KGHSH and CDR2 is LQKENI. Trimming shortened V by 3 bases and J by 0 bases, and 15 bases separated the two germline ends.